These 28 T cell receptor beta chains were sequenced from one sample in a study of T cell repertoires in cytomegalovirus infection. In TCRdb, the reads were re-called with MiXCR into one record per CDR3 protein. The table shows roughly 760,000 distinct CDR3 sequences, with roughly 35% occurring only once. Sequencing used PBMCs. The receptors originated from a human donor in good health (CMV status not recorded). Some clones in this sample may be carry-over from other donors' samples.

V gene TRBV4-2 combines with J gene TRBJ1-5; maybe TRBD1 (5 bases). Trimming left V 3 bases short and J 2 bases short, with 11 bases between. The CDR3 is 15 amino acids. Germline CDR1 reads LGHNA; CDR2 reads YNFKEQ. CDR3 protein: CASSQEGRGNQPQHF. CDR3 coding DNA: TGTGCCAGCAGCCAGGAAGGCAGGGGCAATCAGCCCCAGCATTTT.

This clonotype was observed many times. The V and J genes are TRBV28 and TRBJ2-2; TRBD2 aligns across 8 bases. J lost 2 bases, V lost 6 bases, and 2 bases had no gene match. The length of the CDR3 is 14 residues. CDR1 is MDHEN, CDR2 SYDVKM, per germline. The CDR3 protein is CASRLAGNTGELFF. For the CDR3, the DNA is TGTGCCAGCAGGCTAGCGGGCAACACCGGGGAGCTGTTTTTT.

A note on this clonotype: A much larger clone lies a single base off, so this may be a read error. The CDR3 carries no conserved terminal phenylalanine or tryptophan, so it likely arises from a read error. The chain links TRBV7-2 to TRBJ2-7; 9 bases match TRBD2. CDR1 and CDR2 (germline): SGHTA, FQGNSA. The CDR3 runs to 16 residues. The J segment lost 3 bases and the V segment lost 5 bases, leaving 11 bases of the junction unmatched. The CDR3 reads CASSVPRAGGIYEQYL. The CDR3 nucleotides are TGTGCCAGCAGCGTACCTCGAGCGGGGGGAATCTACGAGCAGTACCTC.

This rearrangement joins TRBV5-6 to TRBJ2-2; no clear D gene. From germline, CDR1 is SGHDT and CDR2 YYEEEE. The CDR3 consists of 17 residues. Trimming took 2 bases from V and 3 from J, leaving 17 bases between them. The DNA of the CDR3 is TGTGCCAGCAGCTTTTGGTGGAACACTGCCGACACCGGGGAGCTGTTTTTT. It yields the protein CASSFWWNTADTGELFF. Based on the CDR3 plus reference TRBV5-6 and TRBJ2-2, the full variable domain is DAGVTQSPTHLIKTRGQQVTLRCSPKSGHDTVSWYQQALGQGPQFIFQYYEEEERQRGNFPDRFSGHQFPNYSSELNVNALLLGDSALYLCASSFWWNTADTGELFFGEGSRLTVL.

This clonotype was counted at least ten times. V gene TRBV28 combines with J gene TRBJ1-5; no definite D call. Germline V CDR1 and CDR2: MDHEN, SYDVKM. The CDR3 totals 16 residues. Trimming cost V 3 bases and J 4 bases, with 16 bases left between them. The CDR3, as DNA: TGTGCCAGCAGTTTTTTAGCCAACAGCTTTAATCAGCCCCAGCATTTT. This sequence encodes CASSFLANSFNQPQHF.

This clonotype was observed a handful of times. The genes are TRBV6-5 and TRBJ2-1; D call uncertain. The V end was cut by 5 bases, the J end by 3 bases, with 14 bases between. The germline CDR1 and CDR2 sequences are MNHEY and SVGAGI. CDR3 length equals 15 residues. The DNA of the CDR3 is TGTGCCAGCAGTCCTACGTCCCCCCTCTACAATGAGCAGTTCTTC. Encoded protein: CASSPTSPLYNEQFF.

This clonotype has a single count. V usage is TRBV28 and J usage is TRBJ1-1; D gene uncertain. V dropped 2 bases and J dropped 7 bases, with 11 bases sitting between them. Germline V gene lookup returns CDR1 MDHEN and CDR2 SYDVKM. The CDR3 runs 13 residues. CDR3 loop: CASSLIVPGEAFF. The CDR3 bases are TGTGCCAGCAGTTTAATTGTCCCCGGTGAAGCTTTCTTT. Using reference TRBV28 and TRBJ1-1 for the parts outside the CDR3, the full variable domain is DVKVTQSSRYLVKRTGEKVFLECVQDMDHENMFWYRQDPGLGLRLIYFSYDVKMKEKGDIPEGYSVSREKKERFSLILESASTNQTSMYLCASSLIVPGEAFFGQGTRLTVV.

J is TRBJ1-1 and V is TRBV11-2; D gene uncertain. The V and J ends lost 0 bases and 8 bases respectively, with 10 bases between them. This CDR3 comprises 13 residues. Germline-derived CDR1 and CDR2 are SGHAT and FQNNGV. The CDR3: CASSLELGREAFF. CDR3 nucleotide sequence: TGTGCCAGCAGCTTAGAACTGGGCAGGGAAGCTTTCTTT. Full variable domain (rest looked up from reference TRBV11-2 and TRBJ1-1): EAGVAQSPRYKIIEKRQSVAFWCNPISGHATLYWYQQILGQGPKLLIQFQNNGVVDDSQLPKDRFSAERLKGVDSTLKIQPAKLEDSAVYLCASSLELGREAFFGQGTRLTVV.

About this clonotype: The conserved phenylalanine or tryptophan is not found at the CDR3 terminus, so this likely reflects a read error. The V and J genes are TRBV7-2 and TRBJ1-3; 8 nucleotides agree with TRBD1. This CDR3 spans 15 amino acids. Trimming removed 3 bases from V and 2 bases from J; junction bases left unmatched: 3. Per the germline V gene, CDR1 is SGHTA and CDR2 is FQGNSA. The CDR3 nucleotides read TGTGCCAGCAGCTTGACAGGGGACCCTGGAAACACCATATATTTG. It codes for CASSLTGDPGNTIYL.

This chain joins TRBV5-1 and TRBJ1-3; D unresolved. Deletions cut 4 bases from V and 0 bases from J, with 11 bases between. Germline V lookup: CDR1 SGHRS, CDR2 YFSETQ. The CDR3 runs 15 residues. CDR3 protein: CASSPVTSSGNTIYF. The CDR3 bases are TGCGCCAGCAGCCCAGTCACCTCCTCTGGAAACACCATATATTTT.

The CDR3 DNA sequence: TGTGCCAGCGGCCCGCGATGGGGGGAAGAAGAGACCCAGTACTTC. Translating gives CASGPRWGEEETQYF. The chain recombines TRBV7-6 with TRBJ2-5; TRBD2 might be the D (6 bases). Looked up from germline, CDR1 is SGHVS and CDR2 is FNYEAQ. The length of the CDR3 is 15 residues. V lost 8 bases and J 3 bases, leaving 19 bases between the germline ends.

The chain is built from TRBV7-2 and TRBJ1-3, with D tentatively TRBD1 (6 bases). Trimming cost V 2 bases and J 5 bases, with 13 bases left between them. The germline gives CDR1 SGHTA, CDR2 FQGNSA. This CDR3 comprises 15 residues. The CDR3 DNA follows: TGTGCCAGCAGCTTAATTGCGGGGGCGCGAAACACCATATATTTT. Encoded protein: CASSLIAGARNTIYF.

This clonotype occurred many times. The V and J genes are TRBV12-3 or TRBV12-4 and TRBJ2-7; D call uncertain. The CDR3 extends over 14 amino acids. With 0 bases removed from V and 3 bases from J, the gap between germline ends came to 9 bases. CDR3: CASSLAHEDYEQYF. CDR3 in DNA: TGTGCCAGCAGTTTAGCTCACGAAGACTACGAGCAGTACTTC.

J is TRBJ1-1 and V is TRBV7-9; no clear D gene. Germline assignment: CDR1 SEHNR and CDR2 FQNEAQ (reference sequence). Trimming pared 7 bases from V and 3 bases from J, leaving 12 bases between. The CDR3 is 13 amino acids. CDR3 loop: CASTHPADTEAFF. The DNA of the CDR3 is TGTGCCAGCACCCACCCTGCGGACACTGAAGCTTTCTTT.

The V gene is TRBV7-6, the J gene TRBJ1-5; possibly TRBD1 for D (5 bases). CDR3 length equals 17 residues. V dropped 3 bases and J dropped 4 bases, with 19 bases sitting between them. CDR1 SGHVS and CDR2 FNYEAQ come from the germline V gene. The DNA of the CDR3 is TGTGCCAGCAGCTTGGGCGCAGGGTTAGTTGGGAATCAGCCCCAGCATTTT. It encodes CASSLGAGLVGNQPQHF.

This clonotype has at least ten counts. This rearrangement joins TRBV28 to TRBJ2-2; D unresolved. This CDR3 region has 13 residues. The germline gives CDR1 MDHEN, CDR2 SYDVKM. Trimming cost V 7 bases and J 1 base, with 7 bases left between them. As DNA, the CDR3 is TGTGCCAGCAAAGGCAGGAACACCGGGGAGCTGTTTTTT. Amino acid sequence: CASKGRNTGELFF.

This chain connects TRBV11-2 to TRBJ2-3; D is perhaps TRBD2 (6 bases). V was clipped by 3 bases and J by 6 bases, with 22 bases between them. Germline values: CDR1 SGHAT, CDR2 FQNNGV. The CDR3 sequence is 17 residues long. In DNA form, the CDR3 reads TGTGCCAGCAGCTTGGTGACGACATACCGGGGGATGGATACGCAGTATTTT. Amino acid sequence: CASSLVTTYRGMDTQYF.

The V call is TRBV11-1, the J call TRBJ2-1; TRBD2 aligns across 8 bases. Germline V gene lookup returns CDR1 SGHAT and CDR2 FQDESV (reference sequence). The V segment lost 5 bases and the J segment 4 bases; nucleotides outside the gene matches: 10. The length of the CDR3 is 16 residues. Here the CDR3 reads CASSHVTSEIYNEQFF. The CDR3 region has the DNA TGTGCCAGCAGCCATGTGACTAGCGAAATATACAATGAGCAGTTCTTC.

This clonotype has ten or more counts. This sequence joins TRBV6-1 and TRBJ2-1; TRBD1 aligns across 12 bases. This CDR3 spans 14 amino acids. V dropped 6 bases and J dropped 6; count of bases not matched to a gene: 3. Germline assignment: CDR1 MNHNS and CDR2 SASEGT. CDR3 sequence: CASSRDRGLNEQFF. The DNA of the CDR3 is TGTGCCAGCAGCCGGGACAGGGGGCTCAATGAGCAGTTCTTC.

The chain uses TRBV27 and TRBJ2-5; 7 nucleotides match TRBD2. There are 14 residues in the CDR3. Trimming at V came to 5 bases and at J to 7 bases, leaving 10 bases not matched to a gene. The germline CDR1 and CDR2 sequences are MNHEY and SMNVEV (reference sequence). The DNA of the CDR3 is TGTGCCAGCAGTGGCGGGGGATCTTGGGGGACCCAGTACTTC. Translation: CASSGGGSWGTQYF.

Points on this clonotype: Likely a read error: the CDR3 ends without its conserved phenylalanine or tryptophan. The chain recombines TRBV7-8 with TRBJ1-1, with 8 bases that match TRBD1. The ends lost 4 bases at V and 1 base at J; junction bases unmatched: 2. The CDR3 covers 14 residues. Germline lookup yields CDR1 SGHVS and CDR2 FQNEAQ. Here the CDR3 reads CASSSDRGNTEAFC. CDR3 sequence (DNA): TGTGCCAGCAGCTCCGACAGGGGGAACACTGAAGCTTTCTGT.

This chain joins TRBV19 and TRBJ2-2, with D perhaps matching TRBD2 (5 bases). CDR3 length: 14 residues. Germline CDR1 reads LNHDA; CDR2 reads SQIVND (reference sequence). V was clipped by 3 bases and J by 6 bases, with 11 bases between them. CDR3 coding DNA: TGTGCCAGTAGTATTTCGGGGATGTCCGGGGAGCTGTTTTTT. It translates to CASSISGMSGELFF.

This clonotype occurred many times. The chain couples TRBV20-1 to TRBJ2-7, with TRBD2 matching 9 bases. The CDR3 covers 16 residues. CDR1 is DFQATT and CDR2 is SNEGSKA in the germline V gene (reference sequence). V was clipped by 0 bases and J by 2 bases; unmatched bases: 8. CDR3 coding DNA: TGCAGTGCTAGAGATAGTGGGGTAGCGGGAGCCTACGAGCAGTACTTC. The encoded protein is CSARDSGVAGAYEQYF.

This clonotype appeared a few times. The chain links TRBV7-2 to TRBJ2-1; 13 bases are a match to TRBD2. The ends lost 3 bases at V and 7 bases at J; junction bases unmatched: 9. CDR1 SGHTA and CDR2 FQGNSA come from the germline V gene. This CDR3 has 17 residues. The CDR3 bases are TGTGCCAGCAGCTTGCGGTTACTAGCGGGAGGGGCGAATGAGCAGTTCTTC. Its translation is CASSLRLLAGGANEQFF.

V and J are TRBV6-6 and TRBJ1-1; 9 bases match TRBD1. With V trimmed by 5 bases and J by 5 bases, 9 bases remained unmatched. The CDR3 is 15 residues long. Germline V gene data show CDR1 as MNHNY and CDR2 as SVGAGI (reference sequence). CDR3 sequence reads: CASSGNRGQGTEAFF. In nucleotides, the CDR3 is TGTGCCAGCAGTGGGAACAGGGGGCAGGGGACTGAAGCTTTCTTT.

The chain combines TRBV6-5 with TRBJ2-6; 8 bases are a match to TRBD1. Germline loops: CDR1 MNHEY, CDR2 SVGAGI. The CDR3 has 20 residues. After removal of 0 bases from V and 0 bases from J, the junction contained 10 bases not matched to a gene. CDR3 loop: CASSYSGYRGSHSGANVLTF. The DNA for the CDR3 is TGTGCCAGCAGTTACTCGGGATACAGGGGGAGTCACTCTGGGGCCAACGTCCTGACTTTC.

This clonotype was recorded at least ten times. The chain links TRBV6-1 to TRBJ2-1; TRBD2 agrees at 10 bases. The CDR3 consists of 15 residues. V gave up 7 bases and J gave up 2 bases; unmatched junction bases: 5. From germline, CDR1 is MNHNS and CDR2 SASEGT. The CDR3 is CASTGLAGAYNEQFF. CDR3 DNA sequence: TGTGCCAGCACGGGGCTAGCGGGAGCCTACAATGAGCAGTTCTTC.

About this clonotype: A read error may explain this, as a much larger clone is one base away. V gene TRBV7-2 combines with J gene TRBJ1-6; D unresolved. CDR1 and CDR2 (germline): SGHTA, FQGNSA. The CDR3 is 15 amino acids. CDR3 amino acids: CASSLSGELHSRLHF. CDR3 nucleotides: TGTGCCAGCAGCTTATCCGGGGAATTGCATTCACGCCTCCACTTT.